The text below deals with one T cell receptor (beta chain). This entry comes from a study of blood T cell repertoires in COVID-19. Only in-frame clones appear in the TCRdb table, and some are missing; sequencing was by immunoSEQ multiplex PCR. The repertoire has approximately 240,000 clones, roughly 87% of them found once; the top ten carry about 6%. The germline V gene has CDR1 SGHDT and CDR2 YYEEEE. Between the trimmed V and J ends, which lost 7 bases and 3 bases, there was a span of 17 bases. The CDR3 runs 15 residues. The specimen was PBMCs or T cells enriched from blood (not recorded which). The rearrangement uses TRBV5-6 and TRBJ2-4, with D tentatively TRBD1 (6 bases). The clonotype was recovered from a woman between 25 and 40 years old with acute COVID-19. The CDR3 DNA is TGTGCCAGCTCTCTCCTGGCAGGGGACAAAAACATTCAGTACTTC. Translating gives CASSLLAGDKNIQYF.